Here is one TCR beta chain with its context. This clone is a singleton in its sample. Its antigen is not yet known. Nothing much larger sits one base from this clone, and base qualities are not available. The data derive from a study of blood T cell repertoires in COVID-19 (dated by TCRdb to 2019 to 2021). The study in broad terms: Samples covering the acute and convalescent phases of COVID-19 were provided by collaborators in the United States, Italy and Spain. The prospective study material was composed of cDNA or gDNA derived from T cells, B-cell-depleted T cells, or PBMCs. HLA class I and class II types, where available, came from metadata supplied by the sample provider rather than from assay-based typing. The sample metadata nearly always contained a de-identified subject ID, COVID-19 status, age in years and sex. Deeply sampled blood TCRbeta repertoires from subjects exposed to, actively infected with, or recovered from COVID-19 were included in the dataset. Samples were obtained from the ongoing ImmuneRACE study (first 160 participants) and from 1,254 subjects provided by 6 global collaborators. A freely available public database, intended as a resource for researchers studying the immune response to SARS-CoV-2, is where the repertoires were released.

The immunoSEQ Assay, a bias-controlled multiplex PCR, was used to amplify TCRbeta CDR3 regions from genomic DNA. Per the source publication's procedure: The number of nucleated cells in each sample was estimated from the amplification of reference gene primers within the assay. Sequence reads were collapsed and filtered to measure the absolute abundance of every unique TCRbeta CDR3 rearrangement. Productive Simpson clonality was computed per sample as the square root of Simpson's diversity index over productive rearrangements. TCRdb retrieved this table from immuneACCESS and kept in-frame rearrangements only. Not all clones are present; in checked studies, unresolved V genes account for under half, and no reason is known for the remainder. The DNA gave D and trimming, while V, J and clone size come from that table. The sample table records about 140,000 clones; 84% of these occur just once. The ten largest make up 8.8% of the sample.

V is pruned by 4 bases and J by 5 bases, leaving 6 bases of the junction without a gene match. The CDR3 runs 14 residues from the cysteine to the phenylalanine. The only DNA kept is the CDR3, 42 bases in frame from the first base. The germline V gene (reference sequence) sets CDR1 to MNHEY and CDR2 to SMNVEV. Overall study outcomes, separate from this receptor: Clinical and demographic metadata were provided uncurated, with the amount varying by source and participant.

The collaborating institutions used their own protocols to collect whole blood in K2EDTA tubes. For TCRbeta analysis, collaborators shipped samples in one of three forms: frozen whole blood, isolated PBMCs, or DNA extracted from either of those sample types. Sample: peripheral blood. The source is a woman aged 80 or older in a cohort sampled during active or convalescent COVID-19. This chain is built from TRBV27 and TRBJ2-5; TRBD2 lines up with 8 middle nucleotides. The CDR3 loop reads CASSSRGGQETQYF. The DNA sequence is given as TGTGCCAGCAGTTCCCGGGGGGGCCAGGAGACCCAGTACTTC.